This T cell receptor (beta chain) was observed in a study of blood T cell repertoires in COVID-19. Study summary: The United States, Italy and Spain provided the acute and convalescent COVID-19 samples. T cells, B-cell-depleted T cells, or PBMCs provided the cDNA or gDNA that served as material.

The CDR3 consists of 14 residues. V gave up 0 bases and J gave up 15 bases; unmatched junction bases: 11. Germline loops: CDR1 LGHDT, CDR2 YNNKEL (reference sequence). Per the study methods: For nucleated cells, counts were estimated from reference gene primer amplification. Repertoires were generated with immunoSEQ multiplex PCR, while TCRdb's copy carries only in-frame clones and drops some. V, J and clone size derive from that table, while D and trimming were established from the DNA sequence. The sample lists just under 35,000 clones, about 89% occurring once. This receptor was obtained from a human donor in a cohort sampled during active COVID-19. Sequenced: peripheral blood. The chain links TRBV3-1 (or the pseudogene TRBV3-2) to TRBJ2-1, with 7 bases lining up with TRBD2. The CDR3 protein is CASSQDRGVISRFF. Written as DNA, the CDR3 is TGTGCCAGCAGCCAAGACCGGGGGGTGATCTCACGGTTCTTC.